This TCR beta chain comes out of a study of regulatory T cells in long-lasting Graves disease. The TCR beta library used iRepertoire HTBI primers with Arm-PCR amplification of CDR3. TCRdb used MiXCR to reprocess the multiplex PCR reads, holding one entry per CDR3 protein. The sample has about 620,000 distinct CDR3 sequences, 15% to 20% seen once. Sample time point: newly diagnosed GD, antithyroid drugs for less than 3 months. RNA isolated from PBMCs was used to make the TCR library. Germline CDR1 MNHEY, CDR2 SVGAGI. The CDR3 contains 13 residues. Deletions cut 2 bases from V and 10 bases from J, with 14 bases between. General study findings and limits: When disease was persistent, TRBV28, TRBJ1-2 and TRBJ2-5 were the favored segments.

Remarks on this clonotype: Its target is unknown.

The same data also went into a second study, on T cells in Graves' hyperthyroidism and ophthalmopathy.

The source material was peripheral blood mononuclear cells (PBMCs), sampled at new diagnosis, from a patient treated with antithyroid drugs. This TCR was sampled from a woman aged 25 to 39 with Graves disease. This chain uses TRBV6-5 with TRBJ1-1; D may be TRBD1 (5 bases). The CDR3 is CASSYGGGSVAFF. CDR3 coding DNA: TGTGCCAGCAGTTACGGGGGGGGTAGTGTAGCTTTCTTT.